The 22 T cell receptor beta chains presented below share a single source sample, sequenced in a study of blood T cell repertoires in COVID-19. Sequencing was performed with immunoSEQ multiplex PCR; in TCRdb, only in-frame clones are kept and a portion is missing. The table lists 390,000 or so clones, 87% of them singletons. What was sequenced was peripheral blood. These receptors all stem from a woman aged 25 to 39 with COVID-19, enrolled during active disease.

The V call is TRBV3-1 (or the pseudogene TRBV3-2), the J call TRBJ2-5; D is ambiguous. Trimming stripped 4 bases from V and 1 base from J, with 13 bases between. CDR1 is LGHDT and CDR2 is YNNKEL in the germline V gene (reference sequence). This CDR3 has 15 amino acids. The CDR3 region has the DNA TGTGCCAGCAGCCCCTATTCGAGGTCCCAAGAGACCCAGTACTTC. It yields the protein CASSPYSRSQETQYF.

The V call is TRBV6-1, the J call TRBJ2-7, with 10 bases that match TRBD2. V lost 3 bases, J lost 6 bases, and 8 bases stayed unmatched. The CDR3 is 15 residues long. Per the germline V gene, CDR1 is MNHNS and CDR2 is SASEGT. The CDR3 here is CASSEPASGSIEQYF. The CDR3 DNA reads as TGTGCCAGCAGTGAGCCTGCTAGCGGGAGTATCGAGCAGTACTTC.

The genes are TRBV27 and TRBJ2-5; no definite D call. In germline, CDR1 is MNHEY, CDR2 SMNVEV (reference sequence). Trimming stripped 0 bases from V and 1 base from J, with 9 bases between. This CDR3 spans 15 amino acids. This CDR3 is CASSLSLASQETQYF. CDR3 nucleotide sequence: TGTGCCAGCAGTTTATCGTTGGCATCCCAAGAGACCCAGTACTTC.

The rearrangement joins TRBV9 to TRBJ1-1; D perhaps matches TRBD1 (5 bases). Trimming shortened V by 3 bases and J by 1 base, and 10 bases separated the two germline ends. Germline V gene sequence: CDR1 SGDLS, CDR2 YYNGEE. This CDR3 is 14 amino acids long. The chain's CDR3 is CASSGSQGNTEAFF. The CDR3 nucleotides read TGTGCCAGCAGCGGTAGTCAGGGGAACACTGAAGCTTTCTTT. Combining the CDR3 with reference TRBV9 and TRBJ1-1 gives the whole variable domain DSGVTQTPKHLITATGQRVTLRCSPRSGDLSVYWYQQSLDQGLQFLIQYYNGEERAKGNILERFSAQQFPDLHSELNLSSLELGDSALYFCASSGSQGNTEAFFGQGTRLTVV.

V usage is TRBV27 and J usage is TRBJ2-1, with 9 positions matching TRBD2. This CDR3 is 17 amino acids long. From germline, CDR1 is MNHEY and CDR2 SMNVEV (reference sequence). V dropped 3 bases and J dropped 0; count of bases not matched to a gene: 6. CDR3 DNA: TGTGCCAGCAGTTTCCGGACTAGCGCCAGCTCCTACAATGAGCAGTTCTTC. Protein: CASSFRTSASSYNEQFF.

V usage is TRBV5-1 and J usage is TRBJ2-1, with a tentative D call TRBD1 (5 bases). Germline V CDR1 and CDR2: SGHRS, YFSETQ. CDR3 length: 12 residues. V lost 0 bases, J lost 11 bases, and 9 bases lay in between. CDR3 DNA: TGCGCCAGCAGCTTGGCCGACAGACAGCAGTTCTTC. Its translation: CASSLADRQQFF.

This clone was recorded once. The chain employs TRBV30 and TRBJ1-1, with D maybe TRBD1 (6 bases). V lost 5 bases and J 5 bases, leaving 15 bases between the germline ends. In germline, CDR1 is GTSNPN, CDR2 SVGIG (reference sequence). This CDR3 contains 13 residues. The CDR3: CAWVRTGKTEAFF. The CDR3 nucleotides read TGTGCCTGGGTCCGAACAGGGAAGACTGAAGCTTTCTTT. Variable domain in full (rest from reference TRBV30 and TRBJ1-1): SQTIHQWPATLVQPVGSPLSLECTVEGTSNPNLYWYRQAAGRGLQLLFYSVGIGQISSEVPQNLSASRPQDRQFILSSKKLLLSDSGFYLCAWVRTGKTEAFFGQGTRLTVV.

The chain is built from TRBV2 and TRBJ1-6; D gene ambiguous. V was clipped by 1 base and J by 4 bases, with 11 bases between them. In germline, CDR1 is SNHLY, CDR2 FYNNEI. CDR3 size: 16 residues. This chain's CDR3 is CASSEEKGAYNSPLHF. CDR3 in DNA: TGTGCCAGCAGTGAAGAGAAGGGAGCTTATAATTCACCCCTCCACTTT. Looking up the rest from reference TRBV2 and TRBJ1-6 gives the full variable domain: EPEVTQTPSHQVTQMGQEVILRCVPISNHLYFYWYRQILGQKVEFLVSFYNNEISEKSEIFDDQFSVERPDGSNFTLKIRSTKLEDSAMYFCASSEEKGAYNSPLHFGNGTRLTVT.

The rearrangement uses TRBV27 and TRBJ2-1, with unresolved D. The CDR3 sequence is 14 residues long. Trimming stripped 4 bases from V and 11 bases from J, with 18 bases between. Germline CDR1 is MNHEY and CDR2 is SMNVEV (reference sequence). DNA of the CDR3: TGTGCCAGCAGTTCCTCGACTCGTCGCTTTAAGCAGTTCTTC. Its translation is CASSSSTRRFKQFF.

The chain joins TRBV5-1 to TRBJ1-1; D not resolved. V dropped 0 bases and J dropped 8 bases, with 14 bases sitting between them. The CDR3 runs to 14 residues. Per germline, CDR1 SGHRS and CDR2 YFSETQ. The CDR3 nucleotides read TGCGCCAGCAGCTTGGCCCCTGAGTCACAGGAAGCTTTCTTT. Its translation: CASSLAPESQEAFF.

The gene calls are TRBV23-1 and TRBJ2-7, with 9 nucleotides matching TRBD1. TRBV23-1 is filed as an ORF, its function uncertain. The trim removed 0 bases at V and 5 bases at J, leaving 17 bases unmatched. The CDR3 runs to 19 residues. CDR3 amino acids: CASSQSGGDRVPHTHEQYF. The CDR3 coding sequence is TGCGCCAGCAGTCAATCGGGCGGGGACAGGGTGCCCCATACGCACGAGCAGTACTTC.

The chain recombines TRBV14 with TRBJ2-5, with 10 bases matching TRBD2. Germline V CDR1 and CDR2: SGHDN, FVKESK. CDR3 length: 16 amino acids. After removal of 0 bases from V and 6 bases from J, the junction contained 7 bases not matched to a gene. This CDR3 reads CASSQDWASGRKTQYF. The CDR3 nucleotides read TGTGCCAGCAGCCAAGATTGGGCTAGCGGGAGAAAGACCCAGTACTTC.

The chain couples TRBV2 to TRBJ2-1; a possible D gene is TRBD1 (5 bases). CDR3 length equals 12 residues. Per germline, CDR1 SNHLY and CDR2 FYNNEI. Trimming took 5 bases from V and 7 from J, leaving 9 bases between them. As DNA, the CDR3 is TGTGCCAGCAGTTCGGACATTAATGAGCAGTTCTTC. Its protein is CASSSDINEQFF.

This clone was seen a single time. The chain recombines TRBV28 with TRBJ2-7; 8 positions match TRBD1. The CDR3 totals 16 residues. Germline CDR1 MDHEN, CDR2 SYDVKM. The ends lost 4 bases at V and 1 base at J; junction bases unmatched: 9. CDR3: CASSSLRGQVSYEQYF. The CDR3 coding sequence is TGTGCCAGCAGTTCGCTTCGGGGACAGGTATCCTACGAGCAGTACTTC.

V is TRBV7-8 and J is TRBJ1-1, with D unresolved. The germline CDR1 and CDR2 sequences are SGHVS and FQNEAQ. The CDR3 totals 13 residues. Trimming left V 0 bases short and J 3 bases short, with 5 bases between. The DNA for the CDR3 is TGTGCCAGCAGCTTAGCTTTAGACACTGAAGCTTTCTTT. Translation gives CASSLALDTEAFF. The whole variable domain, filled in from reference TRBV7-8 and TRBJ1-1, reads GAGVSQSPRYKVAKRGQDVALRCDPISGHVSLFWYQQALGQGPEFLTYFQNEAQLDKSGLPSDRFFAERPEGSVSTLKIQRTQQEDSAVYLCASSLALDTEAFFGQGTRLTVV.

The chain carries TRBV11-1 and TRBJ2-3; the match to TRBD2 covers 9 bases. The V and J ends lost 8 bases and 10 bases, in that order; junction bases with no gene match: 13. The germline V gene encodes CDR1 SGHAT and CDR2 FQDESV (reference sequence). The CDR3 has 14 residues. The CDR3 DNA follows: TGTGCCAGCCACCCTAGCGGGATTCCCCAGGCGCAGTATTTT. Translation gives CASHPSGIPQAQYF.

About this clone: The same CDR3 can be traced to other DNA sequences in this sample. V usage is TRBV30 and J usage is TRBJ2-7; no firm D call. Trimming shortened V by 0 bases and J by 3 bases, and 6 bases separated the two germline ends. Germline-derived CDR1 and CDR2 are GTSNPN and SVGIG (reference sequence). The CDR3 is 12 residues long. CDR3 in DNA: TGTGCCTGGAGTGTCGGTCTCTACGAGCAGTACTTC. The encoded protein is CAWSVGLYEQYF. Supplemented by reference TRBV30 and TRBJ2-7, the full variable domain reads SQTIHQWPATLVQPVGSPLSLECTVEGTSNPNLYWYRQAAGRGLQLLFYSVGIGQISSEVPQNLSASRPQDRQFILSSKKLLLSDSGFYLCAWSVGLYEQYFGPGTRLTVT.

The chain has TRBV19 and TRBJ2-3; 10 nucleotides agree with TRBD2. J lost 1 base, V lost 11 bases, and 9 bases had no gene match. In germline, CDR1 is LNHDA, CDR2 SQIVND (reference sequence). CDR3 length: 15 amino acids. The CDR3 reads CASSPLAGGTDTQYF. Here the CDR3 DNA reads TGTGCCTCCTCCCCGCTAGCGGGAGGCACAGATACGCAGTATTTT.

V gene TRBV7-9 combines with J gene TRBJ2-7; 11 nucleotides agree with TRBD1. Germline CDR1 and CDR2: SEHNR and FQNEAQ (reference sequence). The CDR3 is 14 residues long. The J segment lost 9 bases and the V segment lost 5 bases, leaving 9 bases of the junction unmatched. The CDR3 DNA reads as TGTGCCAGCAGCACGGGACAGGGGGTCGGGCGGCAGTACTTC. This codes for CASSTGQGVGRQYF.

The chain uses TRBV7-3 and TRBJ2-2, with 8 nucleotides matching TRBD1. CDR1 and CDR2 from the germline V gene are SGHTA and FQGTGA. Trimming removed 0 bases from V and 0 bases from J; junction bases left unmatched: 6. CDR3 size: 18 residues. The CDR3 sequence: CASSLTPGGRANTGELFF. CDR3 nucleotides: TGTGCCAGCAGCTTAACCCCAGGGGGCCGGGCGAACACCGGGGAGCTGTTTTTT. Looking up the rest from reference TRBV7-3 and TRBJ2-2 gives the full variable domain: GAGVSQTPSNKVTEKGKYVELRCDPISGHTALYWYRQSLGQGPEFLIYFQGTGAADDSGLPNDRFFAVRPEGSVSTLKIQRTERGDSAVYLCASSLTPGGRANTGELFFGEGSRLTVL.

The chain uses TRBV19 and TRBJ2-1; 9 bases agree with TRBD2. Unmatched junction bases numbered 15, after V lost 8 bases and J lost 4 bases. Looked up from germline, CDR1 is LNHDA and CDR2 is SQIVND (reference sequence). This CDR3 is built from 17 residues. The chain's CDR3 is CASRAGVAGVGYNEQFF. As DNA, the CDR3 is TGTGCCAGTCGGGCAGGGGTAGCGGGAGTGGGATACAATGAGCAGTTCTTC.

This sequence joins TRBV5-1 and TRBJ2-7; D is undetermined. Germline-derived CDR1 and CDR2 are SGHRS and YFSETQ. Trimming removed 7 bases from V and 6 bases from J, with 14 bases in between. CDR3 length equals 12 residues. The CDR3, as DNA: TGCGCCAGCGGCGAATATCTAGGCGAGCAGTACTTC. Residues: CASGEYLGEQYF.